Each of the 9 T cell receptor beta chains below was sequenced from the same sample in a study of shared clonotypes between healthy human individuals. Generated by immunoSEQ multiplex PCR, the TCRdb table keeps only in-frame clones and is missing some. The data hold 300,000 to 350,000 clones, with roughly 70% observed a single time. Input material: memory CD4+ T cells sorted from blood. Subset of the sample: CD45RA-negative fraction. The origin of the receptors is a man between 25 and 39 years old in good health.

V gene TRBV14 combines with J gene TRBJ1-3; D not certain. With 2 bases removed from V and 4 bases from J, the gap between germline ends came to 12 bases. Germline CDR1 and CDR2: SGHDN and FVKESK. The CDR3 has 15 amino acids. CDR3 in amino acids: CASSQMLVQGNTIYF. For the CDR3, the DNA is TGTGCCAGCAGCCAAATGCTGGTGCAGGGAAACACCATATATTTT.

The chain has TRBV6-1 and TRBJ2-7, with 8 bases fitting TRBD1. The CDR3 loop spans 14 amino acids. V lost 2 bases and J lost 6; bases outside the gene matches: 6. In germline, CDR1 is MNHNS, CDR2 SASEGT. The CDR3 spells CASSEQPGGFEQYF. In DNA, the CDR3 is TGTGCCAGCAGTGAACAACCAGGGGGCTTCGAGCAGTACTTC.

The sample holds a few counts of this clone. V is TRBV7-8 and J is TRBJ2-7; 11 positions agree with TRBD1. Trimming cost V 4 bases and J 3 bases; bases outside gene matches: 11. CDR1 SGHVS and CDR2 FQNEAQ come from the germline V gene. The CDR3 is 17 amino acids. The CDR3 region is CASSSLAAGTGGYEQYF. As DNA, the CDR3 is TGTGCCAGCAGCTCGCTCGCTGCCGGGACAGGGGGCTACGAGCAGTACTTC.

The chain employs TRBV28 and TRBJ2-2; D gene unclear. V dropped 1 base and J dropped 6 bases, with 3 bases sitting between them. The CDR3 is 12 residues long. Germline CDR1 and CDR2: MDHEN and SYDVKM. CDR3 nucleotide sequence: TGTGCCAGCAGTTTATTTTCCGGGGAGCTGTTTTTT. Residues: CASSLFSGELFF.

This chain connects TRBV5-1 to TRBJ2-1; D remains ambiguous. Trimming left V 0 bases short and J 7 bases short, with 14 bases between. The CDR3 covers 15 residues. Per germline, CDR1 SGHRS and CDR2 YFSETQ. In DNA, the CDR3 is TGCGCCAGCAGCTTGGTTAGGGTTGGTTATAATGAGCAGTTCTTC. Amino acid sequence: CASSLVRVGYNEQFF.

This chain uses TRBV2 with TRBJ2-1; D gene ambiguous. V was shortened by 0 bases and J by 2 bases, with 5 bases between the two germline ends. The germline gives CDR1 SNHLY, CDR2 FYNNEI. This CDR3 has 14 residues. CDR3 protein: CASSEALPYNEQFF. The CDR3 DNA reads TGTGCCAGCAGTGAAGCGTTACCCTACAATGAGCAGTTCTTC. Looking up the rest from reference TRBV2 and TRBJ2-1 gives the full variable domain: EPEVTQTPSHQVTQMGQEVILRCVPISNHLYFYWYRQILGQKVEFLVSFYNNEISEKSEIFDDQFSVERPDGSNFTLKIRSTKLEDSAMYFCASSEALPYNEQFFGPGTRLTVL.

This rearrangement joins TRBV6-1 to TRBJ2-5; perhaps TRBD1 as D (6 bases). The J call could be wrong; TRBJ2-7 is a better fit for the DNA end. This CDR3 region has 15 residues. Germline V gives CDR1 MNHNS, CDR2 SASEGT. For the CDR3, the DNA is TGTGCCAGCAGCCTCCAGGGACACCCGATCTACGAGCAGTACTTC. It codes for CASSLQGHPIYEQYF.

The chain has TRBV7-9 and TRBJ2-7; 11 bases are a match to TRBD1. The ends lost 5 bases at V and 4 bases at J; junction bases unmatched: 7. Per germline, CDR1 SEHNR and CDR2 FQNEAQ (reference sequence). This CDR3 is 15 amino acids long. The DNA for the CDR3 is TGTGCCAGCAGCGCGATGGACAGGGGGCGTTACGAGCAGTACTTC. Its protein is CASSAMDRGRYEQYF.

V gene TRBV2 combines with J gene TRBJ2-5; D not certain. The CDR3 has 14 amino acids. V lost 0 bases and J 5 bases, leaving 10 bases between the germline ends. Looked up from germline, CDR1 is SNHLY and CDR2 is FYNNEI. In DNA form, the CDR3 reads TGTGCCAGCAGTGAAGCGCCAGGTCGGGAGACCCAGTACTTC. It encodes CASSEAPGRETQYF.